These 31 T cell receptor beta chains came from one sample sequenced in a study of identical twins. TCRdb redid the calling of the 5' RACE reads with MiXCR, one entry per CDR3 protein. The sample consists of a few hundred thousand distinct CDR3 sequences, approximately 10% of them appearing once. The same data also contributed to another study, on yellow fever vaccine responses in identical twins.

Sample: PBMCs. These receptors were taken from a woman aged 18-29 years in good health.

The chain employs TRBV6-5 and TRBJ1-3; D unresolved. Germline V gene sequence: CDR1 MNHEY, CDR2 SVGAGI. CDR3 length equals 16 residues. V was shortened by 0 bases and J by 0 bases, with 9 bases between the two germline ends. The CDR3 reads CASSYSGAGSGNTIYF. The CDR3 nucleotides read TGTGCCAGCAGTTACTCCGGCGCAGGCTCTGGAAACACCATATATTTT.

This clonotype was observed at least ten times. The V and J genes are TRBV12-3 or TRBV12-4 and TRBJ2-7, with D maybe TRBD1 (6 bases). The V end was cut by 8 bases, the J end by 0 bases, with 8 bases between. The CDR3 is 12 amino acids. The CDR3, as DNA: TGTGCCAGCGGGGGCTCCTCCTACGAGCAGTACTTC. Translation gives CASGGSSYEQYF.

This clonotype was detected only a few times. The chain uses TRBV11-2 and TRBJ2-2, with TRBD2 matching 12 bases. Unmatched junction bases numbered 7, after V lost 2 bases and J lost 9 bases. The CDR3 totals 16 residues. The germline V gene encodes CDR1 SGHAT and CDR2 FQNNGV. The CDR3 region is CASSLQRLAGVWELFF. The CDR3 nucleotides are TGTGCCAGCAGCTTACAGAGACTAGCGGGAGTATGGGAGCTGTTTTTT.

This clonotype was counted ten times or more. This chain connects TRBV5-1 to TRBJ2-1; D not certain. The CDR3 extends over 12 amino acids. Germline V gene sequence: CDR1 SGHRS, CDR2 YFSETQ. Trimming took off 6 bases at V and 5 bases at J, with 9 bases between the two ends. CDR3 DNA sequence: TGCGCCAGCATTAACAGCGACAATGAGCAGTTCTTC. As protein: CASINSDNEQFF.

This clonotype came up many times. The rearrangement joins TRBV12-3 or TRBV12-4 to TRBJ2-4, with a weak D call TRBD1 (6 bases). This CDR3 has 14 amino acids. Trimming left V 6 bases short and J 0 bases short, with 9 bases between. CDR3 coding DNA: TGTGCCAGCAGGACAGGCCTAGCCAAAAACATTCAGTACTTC. Translation: CASRTGLAKNIQYF.

The gene calls are TRBV6-2 or TRBV6-3 and TRBJ2-1; the D call may be TRBD1 or TRBD2 (5 bases each). This CDR3 region has 15 residues. Per the germline V gene, CDR1 is MNHEY and CDR2 is SVGEGT. V lost 1 base and J lost 6, with 13 bases in between. Here the CDR3 DNA reads TGTGCCAGCAGTTACTGGTCCGGGGCGGTCAATGAGCAGTTCTTC. Its protein is CASSYWSGAVNEQFF.

This clonotype was seen many times. This chain links TRBV12-3 or TRBV12-4 with TRBJ2-5; D not resolved. Trimming pared 5 bases from V and 5 bases from J, leaving 18 bases between. The CDR3 sequence is 15 residues long. Here the CDR3 reads CASSPILRVGETQYF. For the CDR3, the DNA is TGTGCCAGCAGTCCGATACTAAGAGTAGGGGAGACCCAGTACTTC.

The rearrangement links TRBV25-1 to TRBJ2-6; tentative D call: TRBD2 (6 bases). Germline CDR1 and CDR2: MGHDK and SYGVNS. The CDR3 extends over 16 amino acids. V was trimmed by 0 bases and J by 4 bases, leaving 10 bases between them. The CDR3 DNA reads TGTGCCAGCAGTGAATATAGCGGTTCCGGGGCCAACGTCCTGACTTTC. It is translated as CASSEYSGSGANVLTF. Supplemented by reference TRBV25-1 and TRBJ2-6, the full variable domain reads EADIYQTPRYLVIGTGKKITLECSQTMGHDKMYWYQQDPGMELHLIHYSYGVNSTEKGDLSSESTVSRIRTEHFPLTLESARPSHTSQYLCASSEYSGSGANVLTFGAGSRLTVL.

J is TRBJ2-2 and V is TRBV12-3 or TRBV12-4; TRBD2 agrees at 9 bases. The trim removed 6 bases at V and 3 bases at J, leaving 5 bases unmatched. The CDR3 runs 15 residues. The CDR3 coding sequence is TGTGCCAGCAGCTCGCGGGGGGGGCACACCGGGGAGCTGTTTTTT. As protein: CASSSRGGHTGELFF.

This clonotype has ten or more counts. This sequence joins TRBV20-1 and TRBJ2-1; weak D call: TRBD2 (6 bases). The V end lost 3 bases, the J end lost 4 bases, and 10 bases lay between the germline ends. Germline values: CDR1 DFQATT, CDR2 SNEGSKA (reference sequence). The CDR3 runs to 13 residues. The chain's CDR3 is CSASGRLYNEQFF. The CDR3 bases are TGCAGTGCTAGCGGGAGACTGTACAATGAGCAGTTCTTC.

This clonotype was counted at least ten times. This sequence joins TRBV10-3 and TRBJ2-2; weak D call: TRBD2 (5 bases). From germline, CDR1 is ENHRY and CDR2 SYGVKD. The length of the CDR3 is 14 residues. Trimming cost V 10 bases and J 2 bases, with 14 bases left between them. The CDR3, as DNA: TGTGCCACCCGTACGGACTCTAACACCGGGGAGCTGTTTTTT. The encoded protein is CATRTDSNTGELFF.

The table lists this clonotype with many counts. The rearrangement joins TRBV4-3 to TRBJ2-1; 13 bases align to TRBD2. The V and J ends lost 4 bases and 7 bases, in that order; junction bases with no gene match: 10. In germline, CDR1 is LGHNA, CDR2 YSLEER. CDR3 length: 17 amino acids. CDR3 sequence reads: CASSPNLTSGRRNEQFF. The CDR3 coding sequence is TGCGCCAGCAGCCCGAACCTGACTAGCGGGAGGAGGAATGAGCAGTTCTTC.

This clonotype was counted a few times. The rearrangement joins TRBV20-1 to TRBJ2-7; weak D call: TRBD2 (5 bases). V lost 0 bases and J 4 bases, leaving 13 bases between the germline ends. The CDR3 consists of 14 residues. Germline V gives CDR1 DFQATT, CDR2 SNEGSKA (reference sequence). CDR3 sequence (DNA): TGCAGTGCTAGAGACAGACTAACCACATACGAGCAGTACTTC. It is translated as CSARDRLTTYEQYF.

This clonotype was detected a few times. In nucleotides, the CDR3 is TGCAGTGCTCGACAGGGAGTGAGAGATACGCAGTATTTT. It specifies CSARQGVRDTQYF. The J gene is TRBJ2-3, the V gene TRBV20-1; 7 nucleotides align to TRBD1. After removal of 5 bases from V and 5 bases from J, the junction contained 7 bases not matched to a gene. Germline values: CDR1 DFQATT, CDR2 SNEGSKA (reference sequence). The CDR3 runs 13 residues.

The chain uses TRBV6-5 and TRBJ2-7; no reliable D call. Germline-derived CDR1 and CDR2 are MNHEY and SVGAGI. V dropped 2 bases and J dropped 1 base, with 18 bases sitting between them. The CDR3 contains 17 residues. CDR3 loop: CASSYPDSGEESYEQYF. CDR3 in DNA: TGTGCCAGCAGTTACCCCGACTCAGGAGAAGAATCCTACGAGCAGTACTTC.

This chain connects TRBV20-1 to TRBJ2-7; 8 nucleotides match TRBD2. This CDR3 has 16 residues. V was pared by 0 bases and J by 3 bases, with 10 bases of the junction left unmatched. CDR1 DFQATT and CDR2 SNEGSKA come from the germline V gene (reference sequence). CDR3 bases: TGCAGTGCTAGAGACCCTTCTCGCGGGGGGCACTACGAGCAGTACTTC. This gives the protein CSARDPSRGGHYEQYF.

In this sample, this clonotype turned up a few times. The rearrangement links TRBV4-1 to TRBJ2-3; D unclear. CDR3 size: 16 residues. CDR1 is MGHRA and CDR2 is YSYEKL in the germline V gene. With 0 bases removed from V and 1 base from J, the gap between germline ends came to 11 bases. The CDR3 sequence: CASSQDRLVGTDTQYF. DNA of the CDR3: TGCGCCAGCAGCCAAGATCGGCTAGTGGGCACAGATACGCAGTATTTT.

This chain uses TRBV6-2 or TRBV6-3 with TRBJ2-3, with 7 bases lining up with TRBD1. J was trimmed by 2 bases and V by 0 bases; bases with no gene match: 11. Germline values: CDR1 MNHEY, CDR2 SVGEGT. This CDR3 contains 18 residues. CDR3 protein: CASSYSGTEVPPTDTQYF. CDR3 bases: TGTGCCAGCAGTTACTCCGGGACAGAGGTGCCCCCCACAGATACGCAGTATTTT.

This chain joins TRBV4-1 and TRBJ2-2; no clear D. With 0 bases removed from V and 6 bases from J, the gap between germline ends came to 11 bases. Germline CDR1 is MGHRA and CDR2 is YSYEKL. This CDR3 has 15 amino acids. The CDR3 spells CASSQERFGAGELFF. The DNA for the CDR3 is TGCGCCAGCAGCCAAGAGAGGTTTGGGGCCGGGGAGCTGTTTTTT.

The rearrangement links TRBV6-2 or TRBV6-3 to TRBJ2-4; 10 bases fit TRBD2. This CDR3 spans 19 amino acids. The J segment lost 2 bases and the V segment lost 4 bases, leaving 14 bases of the junction unmatched. Germline V gives CDR1 MNHEY, CDR2 SVGEGT. In DNA, the CDR3 is TGTGCCAGCAGTTCGCCAGGGACAGCTAGCGGGAGCACCAAAAACATTCAGTACTTC. Its protein product is CASSSPGTASGSTKNIQYF.

The sample holds many counts of this clonotype. The chain carries TRBV7-9 and TRBJ2-7; TRBD2 is a possible D gene (6 bases). CDR3 length: 13 residues. V lost 1 base and J lost 9, with 13 bases in between. Germline V gives CDR1 SEHNR, CDR2 FQNEAQ (reference sequence). The chain's CDR3 is CASSLGAEGRQYF. Here the CDR3 DNA reads TGTGCCAGCAGCTTAGGGGCGGAGGGTAGGCAGTACTTC. Supplemented by reference TRBV7-9 and TRBJ2-7, the full variable domain reads DTGVSQNPRHKITKRGQNVTFRCDPISEHNRLYWYRQTLGQGPEFLTYFQNEAQLEKSRLLSDRFSAERPKGSFSTLEIQRTEQGDSAMYLCASSLGAEGRQYFGPGTRLTVT.

This clonotype appeared many times. The chain has TRBV4-3 and TRBJ2-7; TRBD1 matches 7 bases. The trim removed 2 bases at V and 3 bases at J, leaving 7 bases unmatched. The germline V gene has CDR1 LGHNA and CDR2 YSLEER. The CDR3 contains 15 residues. The CDR3 DNA sequence: TGCGCCAGCAGCCAAAGGGACGGGACAGTCTACGAGCAGTACTTC. This translates into CASSQRDGTVYEQYF.

In its sample, this clonotype was seen many times. The chain couples TRBV9 to TRBJ2-7; 14 bases line up with TRBD2. V shed 0 bases and J 7 bases; nucleotides not matched to a gene: 3. Germline-derived CDR1 and CDR2 are SGDLS and YYNGEE. The CDR3 is 15 residues long. CDR3 coding DNA: TGTGCCAGCAGCGTAGGGGGACTAGCGGGGGTTGAGCAGTACTTC. Amino acids: CASSVGGLAGVEQYF. Looking up the rest from reference TRBV9 and TRBJ2-7 gives the full variable domain: DSGVTQTPKHLITATGQRVTLRCSPRSGDLSVYWYQQSLDQGLQFLIQYYNGEERAKGNILERFSAQQFPDLHSELNLSSLELGDSALYFCASSVGGLAGVEQYFGPGTRLTVT.

This clonotype was observed a few times. The rearrangement links TRBV27 to TRBJ2-3; TRBD1 matches 7 bases. V lost 4 bases to trimming and J lost 6 bases; unmatched junction nucleotides: 10. Germline CDR1 MNHEY, CDR2 SMNVEV (reference sequence). This CDR3 has 15 residues. The CDR3 sequence is CASSSQGVIEDTQYF. Here the CDR3 DNA reads TGTGCCAGCAGTTCCCAGGGGGTGATAGAGGATACGCAGTATTTT.

This clonotype was picked up a small number of times. The gene calls are TRBV5-1 and TRBJ1-6, with D possibly matching TRBD1 (6 bases). The V end lost 5 bases, the J end lost 5 bases, and 14 bases lay between the germline ends. CDR3 length: 15 amino acids. Germline CDR1 and CDR2: SGHRS and YFSETQ. The CDR3 protein is CASRMTPGDNSPLHF. CDR3 sequence (DNA): TGCGCCAGCAGAATGACTCCAGGGGATAATTCACCCCTCCACTTT.

The chain combines TRBV27 with TRBJ2-1; 15 bases align to TRBD2. Losses at the gene ends were 1 base for V and 7 bases for J; bases not matched to a gene: 8. Germline V CDR1 and CDR2: MNHEY, SMNVEV (reference sequence). This CDR3 has 18 amino acids. The CDR3 region has the DNA TGTGCCAGCAGTTTATGGGGACTAGCGGGAGGAGTTACGAATGAGCAGTTCTTC. Residues: CASSLWGLAGGVTNEQFF.

The rearrangement links TRBV14 to TRBJ2-1, with no clear D. This CDR3 has 15 residues. The V gene's germline CDR1 is SGHDN and CDR2 FVKESK. V lost 2 bases, J lost 2 bases, and 10 bases lay in between. CDR3 in DNA: TGTGCCAGCAGCCAACAGGAGTTCGCCTACAATGAGCAGTTCTTC. Translating it yields CASSQQEFAYNEQFF.

In this sample, this clonotype turned up a few times. In nucleotides, the CDR3 is TGTGCCAGCCAAGGACAGGGACCCATCACAGATACGCAGTATTTT. Its translation is CASQGQGPITDTQYF. The V and J genes are TRBV28 and TRBJ2-3, with TRBD1 matching 8 bases. This CDR3 is 15 amino acids long. The germline CDR1 and CDR2 sequences are MDHEN and SYDVKM. V shed 8 bases and J 2 bases; nucleotides not matched to a gene: 9.

This clonotype was seen a few times. The V and J genes are TRBV30 and TRBJ2-7, with 9 bases aligning to TRBD1. Germline loops: CDR1 GTSNPN, CDR2 SVGIG (reference sequence). V lost 3 bases and J lost 6; bases outside the gene matches: 3. CDR3 size: 12 residues. The CDR3 DNA reads as TGTGCCTGGAGGGGGACAGGGACCGAGCAGTACTTC. Residues: CAWRGTGTEQYF. Complete variable domain (other parts from reference TRBV30 and TRBJ2-7): SQTIHQWPATLVQPVGSPLSLECTVEGTSNPNLYWYRQAAGRGLQLLFYSVGIGQISSEVPQNLSASRPQDRQFILSSKKLLLSDSGFYLCAWRGTGTEQYFGPGTRLTVT.

This clonotype was seen many times. The chain joins TRBV28 to TRBJ2-3; 7 bases map to TRBD2. Germline loops: CDR1 MDHEN, CDR2 SYDVKM. V trimming: 2 bases; J trimming: 0 bases; junction bases outside the gene matches: 2. CDR3 length equals 15 residues. Written as DNA, the CDR3 is TGTGCCAGCAGTTTAGCGGGAGAGAGCACAGATACGCAGTATTTT. This codes for CASSLAGESTDTQYF.

Here the CDR3 reads CASSQDLASGSTDTQYF. The CDR3 region has the DNA TGCGCCAGCAGCCAAGACCTGGCTAGCGGTAGCACAGATACGCAGTATTTT. The chain combines TRBV4-1 with TRBJ2-3; 7 nucleotides align to TRBD2. Trimming cost V 0 bases and J 0 bases; bases outside gene matches: 6. This CDR3 has 17 amino acids. CDR1 is MGHRA and CDR2 is YSYEKL in the germline V gene.